These 20 T cell receptor beta chains share one sample of origin, sequenced in a study of shared clonotypes between healthy human individuals (dated by TCRdb to the early 2020s). Preparation of the library involved the immunoSEQ multiplex PCR assay. What TCRdb holds here is the immuneACCESS table cut down to in-frame rearrangements. Part of the clones is not present; checked against another copy, under half of the missing clones reflect an unresolved V gene, and the others are unexplained. This sample gives roughly 660,000 clones in total; less than 95% of them show up just once. Together, the top ten hold around a third of the sample. Sequencing was done on a sample of memory CD8+ T cells from PBMCs. What this sample's cell subset or site label stands for: CD45RO+ cells pooled with CCR7-negative TemRA cells. The receptors were sampled from a man in his late teens or twenties in good health. Some clones in this sample may be carry-over from other donors' samples.

The rearrangement uses TRBV19 and TRBJ2-1, with TRBD2 matching 7 bases. CDR1 is LNHDA, CDR2 SQIVND, per germline (reference sequence). V lost 8 bases, J lost 9 bases, and 13 bases stayed unmatched. The CDR3 extends over 14 amino acids. CDR3 sequence: CASLNSQIAGEQFF. Here the CDR3 DNA reads TGTGCCAGTCTGAACTCTCAGATAGCGGGTGAGCAGTTCTTC. The whole variable domain, filled in from reference TRBV19 and TRBJ2-1, reads DGGITQSPKYLFRKEGQNVTLSCEQNLNHDAMYWYRQDPGQGLRLIYYSQIVNDFQKGDIAEGYSVSREKKESFPLTVTSAQKNPTAFYLCASLNSQIAGEQFFGPGTRLTVL.

The chain joins TRBV7-9 to TRBJ2-1; D unresolved. The CDR3 totals 15 residues. V lost 5 bases and J lost 2, with 13 bases in between. The germline V gene encodes CDR1 SEHNR and CDR2 FQNEAQ (reference sequence). The CDR3 loop reads CASSLRRGTYNEQFF. Here the CDR3 DNA reads TGTGCCAGCAGCCTCCGGAGAGGCACCTACAATGAGCAGTTCTTC.

This rearrangement joins TRBV5-5 to TRBJ2-1; D ambiguous. V lost 7 bases, J lost 2 bases, and 7 bases lay in between. Germline CDR1 SGHKS, CDR2 YYEKEE (reference sequence). The CDR3 contains 12 residues. The CDR3 protein is CASGRTYNEQFF. The DNA of the CDR3 is TGTGCCAGCGGGCGAACCTACAATGAGCAGTTCTTC.

The chain has TRBV30 and TRBJ1-3; no clear D. The CDR3 extends over 11 amino acids. Germline V gene sequence: CDR1 GTSNPN, CDR2 SVGIG (reference sequence). The ends were cut back, 3 bases at V and 4 bases at J, with 4 bases in the middle. The DNA for the CDR3 is TGTGCCTGGAGGGGGGGAAACACCATATATTTT. This encodes CAWRGGNTIYF.

V gene TRBV19 combines with J gene TRBJ2-5, with 7 bases lining up with TRBD1. This CDR3 has 14 residues. CDR1 and CDR2 from the germline V gene are LNHDA and SQIVND (reference sequence). V was pared by 6 bases and J by 4 bases, with 8 bases of the junction left unmatched. CDR3 DNA sequence: TGTGCCAGTAGCCGCCCGGGACAGCCAGAGACCCAGTACTTC. It specifies CASSRPGQPETQYF.

The chain is built from TRBV28 and TRBJ2-1; 7 positions agree with TRBD2. This CDR3 contains 13 residues. V gave up 8 bases and J gave up 7 bases; unmatched junction bases: 8. Germline values: CDR1 MDHEN, CDR2 SYDVKM. CDR3 nucleotide sequence: TGTGCCAGCCTGGGGAGGGAAACAAATGAGCAGTTCTTC. Its protein product is CASLGRETNEQFF.

This rearrangement joins TRBV30 to TRBJ2-7; 8 bases line up with TRBD2. The V gene end was trimmed by 1 base and the J gene end by 2 bases; junction bases not matched to a gene: 13. Germline V gene lookup returns CDR1 GTSNPN and CDR2 SVGIG (reference sequence). The CDR3 covers 17 residues. CDR3 nucleotide sequence: TGTGCCTGGAGTGAAAGACCTGGGACTAGGCCAGCCTACGAGCAGTACTTC. It codes for CAWSERPGTRPAYEQYF.

The chain recombines TRBV9 with TRBJ2-5; 9 bases agree with TRBD2. Germline-derived CDR1 and CDR2 are SGDLS and YYNGEE. The V gene end was trimmed by 5 bases and the J gene end by 2 bases; junction bases not matched to a gene: 7. The CDR3 is 15 residues long. The CDR3 region is CASSTDAGGQETQYF. CDR3 in DNA: TGTGCCAGCAGTACCGACGCGGGAGGGCAAGAGACCCAGTACTTC.

The genes are TRBV7-6 and TRBJ1-1; D is possibly TRBD1 (5 bases). The V end was cut by 4 bases, the J end by 8 bases, with 8 bases between. Germline V gene data show CDR1 as SGHVS and CDR2 as FNYEAQ. The CDR3 loop spans 11 amino acids. The CDR3 here is CASSSTEEAFF. CDR3 nucleotide sequence: TGTGCCAGCAGCTCGACAGAGGAAGCTTTCTTT.

The gene calls are TRBV7-9 and TRBJ2-1, with D perhaps matching TRBD2 (7 bases). V lost 5 bases and J lost 9, with 23 bases in between. The CDR3 is made up of 16 amino acids. Germline V gives CDR1 SEHNR, CDR2 FQNEAQ (reference sequence). CDR3 coding DNA: TGTGCCAGCAGCCTCCCGGGGGCGGGAGTAGGGGGTGAGCAGTTCTTC. It translates to CASSLPGAGVGGEQFF.

The chain is built from TRBV21-1 and TRBJ1-4. TRBV21-1 is listed as a pseudogene. The CDR3 loop spans 9 amino acids. CDR3 DNA: TGTGCCAGCAGGGGAACATTGTTTTTT. The encoded protein is CASRGTLFF.

V and J are TRBV6-5 and TRBJ2-7; D may match TRBD1 or TRBD2 (5 bases each). Germline V gives CDR1 MNHEY, CDR2 SVGAGI. V was clipped by 4 bases and J by 6 bases, with 16 bases between them. The CDR3 extends over 14 amino acids. CDR3 loop: CASSFQGSGGEQYF. DNA of the CDR3: TGTGCCAGCAGTTTTCAGGGTTCAGGAGGCGAGCAGTACTTC.

The chain has TRBV6-5 and TRBJ2-7, with D unclear. Trimming left V 2 bases short and J 2 bases short, with 10 bases between. CDR1 is MNHEY, CDR2 SVGAGI, per germline. The CDR3 runs to 14 residues. The CDR3 DNA is TGTGCCAGCAGTTACGACGCAGAAGCCTACGAGCAGTACTTC. Amino acid sequence: CASSYDAEAYEQYF.

In its sample, this clone was seen many times. The V call is TRBV29-1, the J call TRBJ1-1; no clear D gene. The V gene lost 7 bases and the J gene lost 7 bases, with 13 bases spanning the gap. The CDR3 is made up of 11 amino acids. Germline lookup yields CDR1 SQVTM and CDR2 ANQGSEA. CDR3 loop: CSAPSEGEAFF. Here the CDR3 DNA reads TGCAGCGCCCCCTCTGAGGGTGAAGCTTTCTTT.

This clone was counted many times. The V and J genes are TRBV28 and TRBJ2-7; D tentatively fits TRBD1 or TRBD2 (5 bases each). Per the germline V gene, CDR1 is MDHEN and CDR2 is SYDVKM. V was shortened by 5 bases and J by 1 base, with 15 bases between the two germline ends. The CDR3 is 15 amino acids. The CDR3 sequence: CASSPGTWSSYEQYF. The CDR3 nucleotides are TGTGCCAGCAGTCCCGGGACGTGGAGTTCCTACGAGCAGTACTTC.

V gene TRBV10-3 combines with J gene TRBJ1-4; unclear D gene. The CDR3 extends over 14 amino acids. V shed 3 bases and J shed 1 base, with 6 bases lying between them. Germline CDR1 ENHRY, CDR2 SYGVKD. CDR3 region: CAISEWGTNEKLFF. The CDR3 bases are TGTGCCATCAGTGAATGGGGAACTAATGAAAAACTGTTTTTT.

The gene calls are TRBV7-9 and TRBJ1-4; the D gene is possibly TRBD1 (6 bases). V was pared by 5 bases and J by 6 bases, with 13 bases between. CDR1 SEHNR and CDR2 FQNEAQ come from the germline V gene (reference sequence). The CDR3 extends over 14 amino acids. CDR3 loop: CASSPPRGDEKLFF. CDR3 nucleotides: TGTGCCAGCAGCCCTCCCAGGGGAGATGAAAAACTGTTTTTT.

The rearrangement uses TRBV9 and TRBJ2-4, with 9 bases aligning to TRBD2. The J segment lost 3 bases and the V segment lost 4 bases, leaving 14 bases of the junction unmatched. The length of the CDR3 is 18 residues. Germline lookup yields CDR1 SGDLS and CDR2 YYNGEE. CDR3 loop: CASSPAGGTPGDKNIQYF. Here the CDR3 DNA reads TGTGCCAGCAGCCCCGCGGGAGGGACACCTGGGGACAAAAACATTCAGTACTTC.

This chain's CDR3 is CASSEGGREYHEQYF. CDR3 sequence (DNA): TGTGCCAGCAGTGAGGGCGGGAGAGAATACCACGAGCAGTACTTC. V usage is TRBV13 and J usage is TRBJ2-7; 7 bases fit TRBD2. V was clipped by 6 bases and J by 5 bases; unmatched bases: 13. CDR3 size: 15 residues. Germline assignment: CDR1 PRHDT and CDR2 FYEKMQ (reference sequence).

This clone has a handful of counts. The chain recombines TRBV27 with TRBJ2-7; D might be TRBD1 (6 bases). Germline assignment: CDR1 MNHEY and CDR2 SMNVEV (reference sequence). This CDR3 spans 15 amino acids. V lost 7 bases and J 3 bases, leaving 19 bases between the germline ends. The CDR3 sequence: CASTPLPQGHYEQYF. CDR3 sequence (DNA): TGTGCCAGCACCCCCCTCCCACAGGGTCACTACGAGCAGTACTTC.